The 25 T cell receptor beta chains reported below all come from one sample, sequenced in a study of T cell repertoires in cytomegalovirus infection. Using its own MiXCR run on the reads, TCRdb lists one record per CDR3 protein. The profile shows a few hundred thousand distinct CDR3 sequences, approximately 9.5% of them singletons. Input material: PBMCs. The receptors derive from a human donor in good health (CMV status not recorded). Some clones in this sample may be carry-over from other donors' samples.

This clonotype was detected ten times or more. For the CDR3, the DNA is TGTGCCAGCAGCCGGACAGACTACCGCGAGCAGTACTTC. As protein: CASSRTDYREQYF. The chain has TRBV7-2 and TRBJ2-7; D might be TRBD1 (6 bases). The CDR3 runs to 13 residues. In germline, CDR1 is SGHTA, CDR2 FQGNSA. V lost 5 bases and J 6 bases, leaving 14 bases between the germline ends.

This clonotype appeared many times. The J gene is TRBJ2-3, the V gene TRBV5-6; 14 nucleotides align to TRBD2. The V gene end was trimmed by 3 bases and the J gene end by 2 bases; junction bases not matched to a gene: 8. The CDR3 covers 18 residues. Looked up from germline, CDR1 is SGHDT and CDR2 is YYEEEE. The CDR3, as DNA: TGTGCCAGCAGCTCACGGACTAGCGGGAGGTCACCCACAGATACGCAGTATTTT. As protein: CASSSRTSGRSPTDTQYF.

In this sample, this clonotype turned up a few times. The chain joins TRBV20-1 to TRBJ1-3; a weak D match, TRBD1 (6 bases). CDR3 size: 15 residues. Germline V CDR1 and CDR2: DFQATT, SNEGSKA (reference sequence). V was trimmed by 0 bases and J by 4 bases, leaving 13 bases between them. In DNA, the CDR3 is TGCAGTGCTAGAGAGGGGGCAGGGGCGGGAAACACCATATATTTT. It codes for CSAREGAGAGNTIYF.

This clonotype was picked up a small number of times. This rearrangement joins TRBV7-2 to TRBJ1-4, with D possibly TRBD1 on 5 matching bases. With 1 base removed from V and 5 bases from J, the gap between germline ends came to 11 bases. The CDR3 contains 15 residues. Germline loops: CDR1 SGHTA, CDR2 FQGNSA. The CDR3 DNA follows: TGTGCCAGCAGCTTAGGTCCAGGGCGGAATGAAAAACTGTTTTTT. As protein: CASSLGPGRNEKLFF.

This clonotype was observed a handful of times. J is TRBJ1-3 and V is TRBV19; 9 nucleotides agree with TRBD1. The length of the CDR3 is 16 residues. Germline V CDR1 and CDR2: LNHDA, SQIVND (reference sequence). V shed 6 bases, J shed 0 bases, and the junction held 6 bases outside the gene matches. The CDR3 here is CASSGTGLNSGNTIYF. DNA for the CDR3: TGTGCCAGTAGCGGGACAGGGCTAAACTCTGGAAACACCATATATTTT.

Ten or more counts support this clonotype. CDR3 residues: CASSWDTDSYEQYF. CDR3 DNA: TGTGCCAGCAGTTGGGACACAGACTCCTACGAGCAGTACTTC. The chain joins TRBV2 to TRBJ2-7, with D tentatively TRBD1 (6 bases). V was shortened by 5 bases and J by 0 bases, with 11 bases between the two germline ends. Germline V gene sequence: CDR1 SNHLY, CDR2 FYNNEI. The CDR3 covers 14 residues. Filled out from reference TRBV2 and TRBJ2-7, the complete variable domain reads EPEVTQTPSHQVTQMGQEVILRCVPISNHLYFYWYRQILGQKVEFLVSFYNNEISEKSEIFDDQFSVERPDGSNFTLKIRSTKLEDSAMYFCASSWDTDSYEQYFGPGTRLTVT.

The gene calls are TRBV7-7 and TRBJ2-7, with D tentatively TRBD1 (6 bases). Germline assignment: CDR1 SSHAT and CDR2 FNYEAQ (reference sequence). With 5 bases removed from V and 2 bases from J, the gap between germline ends came to 10 bases. CDR3 length equals 13 residues. CDR3 DNA sequence: TGTGCCAGCAGCGCCCGGGACACCTACGAGCAGTACTTC. It specifies CASSARDTYEQYF.

J is TRBJ1-1 and V is TRBV12-3 or TRBV12-4; no definite D call. Trimming removed 1 base at V and 4 bases at J, with 10 bases between. The CDR3 sequence is 14 residues long. CDR3 amino acids: CASSLDKAGTEAFF. The CDR3 DNA reads as TGTGCCAGCAGTTTAGATAAGGCGGGCACTGAAGCTTTCTTT.

This clonotype came up a few times. This rearrangement joins TRBV12-3 or TRBV12-4 to TRBJ1-2; maybe TRBD1 (6 bases). The CDR3 is 13 residues long. Trimming stripped 9 bases from V and 4 bases from J, with 15 bases between. CDR3 DNA sequence: TGTGCCAGTGGGCAGGGGTGGACCTATGGCTACACCTTC. Protein product: CASGQGWTYGYTF.

The CDR3 reads CASSAETGSGANVLTF. The CDR3 coding sequence is TGTGCCAGCAGTGCTGAGACAGGATCTGGGGCCAACGTCCTGACTTTC. This sequence joins TRBV6-2 or TRBV6-3 and TRBJ2-6; D may be TRBD1 (6 bases). From germline, CDR1 is MNHEY and CDR2 SVGEGT. Trimming cost V 5 bases and J 1 base, with 12 bases left between them. The CDR3 totals 16 residues.

The rearrangement uses TRBV6-1 and TRBJ1-2, with D hard to call. Germline CDR1 is MNHNS and CDR2 is SASEGT. V lost 10 bases and J 5 bases, leaving 14 bases between the germline ends. The CDR3 has 12 amino acids. For the CDR3, the DNA is TGTGCCATCAAGAGCATCGGATATGGCTACACCTTC. Amino acid sequence: CAIKSIGYGYTF.

This clonotype was counted at least ten times. The gene calls are TRBV19 and TRBJ2-1; possibly TRBD2 for D (7 bases). V was trimmed by 8 bases and J by 4 bases, leaving 15 bases between them. The CDR3 has 14 residues. Germline CDR1 LNHDA, CDR2 SQIVND (reference sequence). DNA of the CDR3: TGTGCCAGTGGGGGGCTAGCGGCGTACAATGAGCAGTTCTTC. This gives the protein CASGGLAAYNEQFF. The full variable domain, with the rest looked up from reference TRBV19 and TRBJ2-1, is DGGITQSPKYLFRKEGQNVTLSCEQNLNHDAMYWYRQDPGQGLRLIYYSQIVNDFQKGDIAEGYSVSREKKESFPLTVTSAQKNPTAFYLCASGGLAAYNEQFFGPGTRLTVL.

This chain joins TRBV5-5 and TRBJ2-7, with 7 bases matching TRBD2. There are 15 residues in the CDR3. Trimming removed 0 bases from V and 7 bases from J; junction bases left unmatched: 10. In germline, CDR1 is SGHKS, CDR2 YYEKEE (reference sequence). The CDR3 DNA follows: TGTGCCAGCAGCTTGGGGACTAGTCCCTTGGGAGAGCAGTACTTC. Protein: CASSLGTSPLGEQYF.

This sequence joins TRBV20-1 and TRBJ1-2, with 8 bases aligning to TRBD1. Germline V CDR1 and CDR2: DFQATT, SNEGSKA (reference sequence). V was clipped by 6 bases and J by 2 bases; unmatched bases: 5. CDR3 length: 13 residues. The CDR3: CSARTGLNYGYTF. DNA for the CDR3: TGCAGTGCCAGGACAGGGCTAAACTATGGCTACACCTTC.

This clonotype has a handful of counts. This sequence joins TRBV19 and TRBJ1-1; D unclear. Germline V gene lookup returns CDR1 LNHDA and CDR2 SQIVND (reference sequence). CDR3 length: 14 residues. Trimming removed 9 bases from V and 2 bases from J, with 16 bases in between. CDR3 nucleotides: TGTGCCAGCAGGATAAGGTCGGTTAACACTGAAGCTTTCTTT. This encodes CASRIRSVNTEAFF.

Concerning this clonotype itself: A much bigger clone sits one base away, suggesting this may be a read error. V usage is TRBV7-2 and J usage is TRBJ1-1; D not resolved. The CDR3 runs to 16 residues. The germline V and J ends were trimmed by 6 bases and 1 base, with 18 bases remaining between them. Germline V gives CDR1 SGHTA, CDR2 FQGNSA. Here the CDR3 DNA reads TGTGCCAGCAGACCAATGGGCAAGGTCGGGAACACTGAAGCTTTCTTT. This gives the protein CASRPMGKVGNTEAFF.

This clonotype showed up many times. V usage is TRBV7-2 and J usage is TRBJ1-5; TRBD1 aligns across 8 bases. This CDR3 contains 15 residues. J gave up 6 bases and V 1 base, and 5 bases lay outside the gene matches. Germline CDR1 and CDR2: SGHTA and FQGNSA. The CDR3 loop is CASSLVGQGGQPQHF. As DNA, the CDR3 is TGTGCCAGCAGCTTAGTTGGACAGGGAGGTCAGCCCCAGCATTTT.

This clonotype was detected many times. V gene TRBV7-2 combines with J gene TRBJ1-4; D may be TRBD1 (5 bases). V dropped 1 base and J dropped 2 bases, with 8 bases sitting between them. CDR3 length: 15 residues. Looked up from germline, CDR1 is SGHTA and CDR2 is FQGNSA. The CDR3 sequence is CASSLVRGTNEKLFF. The CDR3 DNA sequence: TGTGCCAGCAGCTTAGTTCGGGGCACTAATGAAAAACTGTTTTTT.

In its sample, this clonotype was seen many times. This chain uses TRBV12-3 or TRBV12-4 with TRBJ1-5; D is unresolved. The V end was cut by 3 bases, the J end by 5 bases, with 14 bases between. The CDR3 extends over 15 amino acids. This chain's CDR3 is CASSFIVSSDQPQHF. The CDR3, as DNA: TGTGCCAGCAGTTTTATAGTGTCATCGGATCAGCCCCAGCATTTT.

The chain couples TRBV19 to TRBJ1-1; D gene ambiguous. Germline V gives CDR1 LNHDA, CDR2 SQIVND (reference sequence). Trimming took off 5 bases at V and 1 base at J, with 14 bases between the two ends. This CDR3 is 15 amino acids long. The CDR3 region has the DNA TGTGCCAGTAGTCCGCCCGGACTCAAGAACACTGAAGCTTTCTTT. This codes for CASSPPGLKNTEAFF.

This clonotype showed up many times. This chain joins TRBV7-8 and TRBJ2-7; D gene ambiguous. The germline V gene has CDR1 SGHVS and CDR2 FQNEAQ. CDR3 length equals 14 residues. V lost 1 base, J lost 6 bases, and 13 bases lay in between. The CDR3 loop is CASSLERGRSEQYF. The CDR3 nucleotides are TGTGCCAGCAGCTTAGAGCGCGGCAGGAGCGAGCAGTACTTC.

This clonotype appeared many times. This chain joins TRBV7-6 and TRBJ2-7; the match to TRBD1 covers 11 bases. This CDR3 is built from 15 residues. V lost 5 bases to trimming and J lost 4 bases; unmatched junction nucleotides: 7. Germline V gene lookup returns CDR1 SGHVS and CDR2 FNYEAQ. The CDR3, as DNA: TGTGCCAGCAGCCCTAGCGGACAGGGGGCGTACGAGCAGTACTTC. Its protein product is CASSPSGQGAYEQYF.

This chain joins TRBV20-1 and TRBJ1-2, with D perhaps TRBD1 (5 bases). The CDR3 is 17 amino acids. Trimming stripped 6 bases from V and 1 base from J, with 24 bases between. Germline V CDR1 and CDR2: DFQATT, SNEGSKA (reference sequence). The CDR3 protein is CSAQLTLVQGNNYGYTF. In nucleotides, the CDR3 is TGCAGTGCCCAGCTGACCCTGGTTCAGGGAAATAACTATGGCTACACCTTC.

The chain has TRBV6-1 and TRBJ1-5; D unresolved. CDR1 and CDR2 (germline): MNHNS, SASEGT. The CDR3 has 14 residues. Trimming removed 8 bases at V and 6 bases at J, with 17 bases between. Here the CDR3 reads CASRPGEVGQPQHF. The CDR3 region has the DNA TGTGCCAGCCGCCCAGGTGAGGTGGGTCAGCCCCAGCATTTT.

This clonotype was counted a few times. The chain carries TRBV15 and TRBJ1-5; D is undetermined. Germline-derived CDR1 and CDR2 are LNHNV and YYDKDF (reference sequence). Trimming left V 5 bases short and J 3 bases short, with 11 bases between. The CDR3 is made up of 14 amino acids. CDR3 residues: CATSPRDYNQPQHF. CDR3 nucleotide sequence: TGTGCCACCAGCCCAAGGGATTACAATCAGCCCCAGCATTTT.